This T cell receptor beta chain was identified in a study of cytomegalovirus exposure and HLA in healthy donors. Vbeta (60) and Jbeta (13) primers were used in the PCR. Profiling relied on immunoSEQ multiplex PCR, and the TCRdb table lists in-frame clones only, not all of them. The repertoire has some 90,000 clones, over 60% of them found once; the top ten carry around 2.9%. Points on this clone: Its antigen is unknown.

Study-wide results and caveats: The authors assumed roughly uniform sequencing depth across donors for presence/absence analyses.

J gave up 0 bases and V 4 bases, and 6 bases lay outside the gene matches. Germline V gene lookup returns CDR1 SGHRS and CDR2 YFSETQ. The CDR3 runs to 18 residues. The source is a man aged 35-49 years in good health and CMV-seronegative. The sample comprised PBMCs. V is TRBV5-1 and J is TRBJ2-3, with 15 bases that match TRBD2. CDR3 amino acids: CASSPGLAGGFSTDTQYF. DNA of the CDR3: TGCGCCAGCAGCCCGGGACTAGCGGGGGGATTTAGCACAGATACGCAGTATTTT.